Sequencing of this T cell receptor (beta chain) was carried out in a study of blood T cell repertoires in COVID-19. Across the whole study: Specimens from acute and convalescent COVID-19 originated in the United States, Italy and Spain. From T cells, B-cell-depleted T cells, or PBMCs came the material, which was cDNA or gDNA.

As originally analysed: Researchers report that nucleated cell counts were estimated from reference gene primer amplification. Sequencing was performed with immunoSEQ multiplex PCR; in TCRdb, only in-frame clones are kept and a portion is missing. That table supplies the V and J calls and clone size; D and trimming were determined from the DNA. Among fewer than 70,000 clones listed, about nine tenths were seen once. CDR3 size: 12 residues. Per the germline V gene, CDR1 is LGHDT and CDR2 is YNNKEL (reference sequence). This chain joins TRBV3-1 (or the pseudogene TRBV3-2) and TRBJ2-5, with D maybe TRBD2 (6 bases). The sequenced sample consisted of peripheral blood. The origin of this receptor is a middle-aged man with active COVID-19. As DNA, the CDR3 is TGTGCGCCAGTGGGGGGTCAAGAGACCCAGTACTTC. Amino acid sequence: CAPVGGQETQYF.